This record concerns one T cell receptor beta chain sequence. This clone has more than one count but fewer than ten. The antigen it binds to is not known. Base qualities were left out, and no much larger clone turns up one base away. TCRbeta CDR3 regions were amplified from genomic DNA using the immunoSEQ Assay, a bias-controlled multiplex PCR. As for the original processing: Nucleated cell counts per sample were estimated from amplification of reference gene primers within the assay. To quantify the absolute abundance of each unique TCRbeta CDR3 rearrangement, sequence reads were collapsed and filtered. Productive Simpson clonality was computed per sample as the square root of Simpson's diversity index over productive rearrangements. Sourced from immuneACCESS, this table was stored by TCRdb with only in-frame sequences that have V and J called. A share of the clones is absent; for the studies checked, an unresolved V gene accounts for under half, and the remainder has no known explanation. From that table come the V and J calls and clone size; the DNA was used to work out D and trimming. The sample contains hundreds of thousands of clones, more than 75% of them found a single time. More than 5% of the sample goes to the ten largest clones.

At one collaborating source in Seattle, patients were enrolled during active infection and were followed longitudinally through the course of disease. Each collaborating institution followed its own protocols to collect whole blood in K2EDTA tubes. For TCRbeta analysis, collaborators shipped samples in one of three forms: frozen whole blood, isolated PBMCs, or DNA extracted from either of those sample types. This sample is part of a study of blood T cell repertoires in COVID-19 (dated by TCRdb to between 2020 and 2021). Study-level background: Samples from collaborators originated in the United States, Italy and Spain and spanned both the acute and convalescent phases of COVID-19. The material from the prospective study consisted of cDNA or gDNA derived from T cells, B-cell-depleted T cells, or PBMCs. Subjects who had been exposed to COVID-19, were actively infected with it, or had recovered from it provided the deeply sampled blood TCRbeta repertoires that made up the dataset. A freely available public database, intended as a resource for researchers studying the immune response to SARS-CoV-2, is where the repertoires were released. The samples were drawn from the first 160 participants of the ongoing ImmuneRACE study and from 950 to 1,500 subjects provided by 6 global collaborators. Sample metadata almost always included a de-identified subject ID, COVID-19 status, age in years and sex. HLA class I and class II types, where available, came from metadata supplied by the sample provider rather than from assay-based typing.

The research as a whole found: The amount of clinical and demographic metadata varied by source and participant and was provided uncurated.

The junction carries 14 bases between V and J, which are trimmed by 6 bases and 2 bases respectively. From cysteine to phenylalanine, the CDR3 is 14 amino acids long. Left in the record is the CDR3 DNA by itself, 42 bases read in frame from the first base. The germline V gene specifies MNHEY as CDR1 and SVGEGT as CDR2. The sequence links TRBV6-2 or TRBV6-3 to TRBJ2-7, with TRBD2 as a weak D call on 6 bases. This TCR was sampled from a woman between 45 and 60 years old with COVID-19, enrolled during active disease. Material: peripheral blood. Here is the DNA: TGTGCCAGCAGCCAGGACTACGAACCCTACGAGCAGTACTTC. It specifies CASSQDYEPYEQYF.